A single sample is the source of the 25 T cell receptor beta chains below, sequenced in a study of blood T cell repertoires in COVID-19. Using immunoSEQ multiplex PCR, the repertoire was profiled, and TCRdb retains in-frame clones only, with some absent. The sample holds under 250,000 clones, about 89% seen once. Sample: peripheral blood. The receptors were gathered from a man aged 60 to 75 who had recovered from COVID-19.

The chain recombines TRBV19 with TRBJ2-3; tentatively, D is TRBD2 (5 bases). V was pared by 1 base and J by 0 bases, with 11 bases between. The CDR3 spans 16 residues. Germline V lookup: CDR1 LNHDA, CDR2 SQIVND (reference sequence). As DNA, the CDR3 is TGTGCCAGTAGTATAGGCGGACTCCTGAGCACAGATACGCAGTATTTT. Protein sequence: CASSIGGLLSTDTQYF.

Comments on this clone: Compared with germline, one end of the junction differs, possibly owing to a read error. V is TRBV14 and J is TRBJ2-5, with D maybe TRBD1 (7 bases). CDR1 and CDR2 (germline): SGHDN, FVKESK. This CDR3 has 15 amino acids. The CDR3 DNA is TGTGCCAGCAACCAAGATTCAGGGGGGCAAGAGACCCAGTACTTC. Amino acid sequence: CASNQDSGGQETQYF.

The chain has TRBV5-1 and TRBJ2-5; perhaps TRBD1 as D (6 bases). Germline V gene sequence: CDR1 SGHRS, CDR2 YFSETQ. This CDR3 has 14 residues. V was clipped by 0 bases and J by 4 bases, with 10 bases between them. The chain's CDR3 is CASSLGQAGETQYF. In DNA form, the CDR3 reads TGCGCCAGCAGCTTGGGACAGGCGGGAGAGACCCAGTACTTC. Together with reference TRBV5-1 and TRBJ2-5, the CDR3 gives the full variable domain: KAGVTQTPRYLIKTRGQQVTLSCSPISGHRSVSWYQQTPGQGLQFLFEYFSETQRNKGNFPGRFSGRQFSNSRSEMNVSTLELGDSALYLCASSLGQAGETQYFGPGTRLLVL.

V and J are TRBV19 and TRBJ1-2, with a weak D call TRBD1 (6 bases). CDR1 and CDR2 (germline): LNHDA, SQIVND (reference sequence). The CDR3 is 14 residues long. Between the trimmed V and J ends, which lost 3 bases and 5 bases, there was a span of 13 bases. DNA of the CDR3: TGTGCCAGTAGTATCTTGCACGGACAGTATGGCTACACCTTC. Translated, it gives CASSILHGQYGYTF.

The rearrangement links TRBV24-1 to TRBJ2-5, with TRBD2 matching 11 bases. The V gene end was trimmed by 4 bases and the J gene end by 3 bases; junction bases not matched to a gene: 0. The V gene's germline CDR1 is KGHDR and CDR2 SFDVKD. This CDR3 comprises 14 residues. The CDR3 region has the DNA TGTGCCACCAGTGAGACTAGCGGGAAAGAGACCCAGTACTTC. The encoded protein is CATSETSGKETQYF.

CDR3 in amino acids: CASSRWGGGGSYEQYF. In DNA, the CDR3 is TGTGCCAGCAGTCGCTGGGGTGGCGGGGGCTCCTACGAGCAGTACTTC. The chain recombines TRBV7-3 with TRBJ2-7; 7 bases map to TRBD2. The V segment lost 6 bases and the J segment 0 bases; nucleotides outside the gene matches: 11. This CDR3 has 16 amino acids. CDR1 and CDR2 from the germline V gene are SGHTA and FQGTGA.

V and J are TRBV7-9 and TRBJ2-7, with a possible D match to TRBD1 (6 bases). Per the germline V gene, CDR1 is SEHNR and CDR2 is FQNEAQ (reference sequence). This CDR3 has 14 residues. V gave up 5 bases and J gave up 5 bases, with 16 bases separating them. The CDR3 coding sequence is TGTGCCAGCAGCCCGAAAGGGGGAGACGACGAGCAGTACTTC. Residues: CASSPKGGDDEQYF.

As to this clone: One end of the junction does not line up with germline, which may come from a read error. The rearrangement joins TRBV7-2 to TRBJ1-3, with D tentatively TRBD1 (6 bases). The germline V gene has CDR1 SGHTA and CDR2 FQGNSA. The length of the CDR3 is 17 residues. CDR3 protein: CASSLGAGAVSGNTIYF. The CDR3 nucleotides are TGTGCCAGCAGTTTAGGCGCGGGGGCAGTGTCTGGAAACACCATATATTTT. The full variable domain, with the rest looked up from reference TRBV7-2 and TRBJ1-3, is GAGVSQSPSNKVTEKGKDVELRCDPISGHTALYWYRQSLGQGLEFLIYFQGNSAPDKSGLPSDRFSAERTGGSVSTLTIQRTQQEDSAVYLCASSLGAGAVSGNTIYFGEGSWLTVV.

The chain couples TRBV5-1 to TRBJ1-1, with D perhaps matching TRBD1 (5 bases). CDR3 length: 14 amino acids. The V gene's germline CDR1 is SGHRS and CDR2 YFSETQ. Trimming stripped 0 bases from V and 5 bases from J, with 11 bases between. This CDR3 reads CASSLGQGRTEAFF. The CDR3 coding sequence is TGCGCCAGCAGCTTGGGGCAGGGAAGAACTGAAGCTTTCTTT.

The chain couples TRBV5-1 to TRBJ2-3, with 7 bases lining up with TRBD2. Germline CDR1 SGHRS, CDR2 YFSETQ. This CDR3 spans 14 amino acids. With V trimmed by 4 bases and J by 4 bases, 6 bases remained unmatched. DNA for the CDR3: TGCGCCAGCAGCACGGGACTACAACCAGATACGCAGTATTTT. It codes for CASSTGLQPDTQYF.

This chain joins TRBV18 and TRBJ2-7, with 10 bases fitting TRBD1. The CDR3 covers 16 residues. V shed 3 bases, J shed 5 bases, and the junction held 10 bases outside the gene matches. Germline V gene lookup returns CDR1 KGHSH and CDR2 LQKENI. The DNA of the CDR3 is TGTGCCAGCTCACCCGGGACAGGGGAATATGGGCACGAGCAGTACTTC. Its translation: CASSPGTGEYGHEQYF.

The chain uses TRBV19 and TRBJ1-5, with TRBD1 matching over 7 bases. J lost 4 bases, V lost 3 bases, and 9 bases had no gene match. Germline V gene sequence: CDR1 LNHDA, CDR2 SQIVND (reference sequence). The CDR3 runs 16 residues. CDR3 coding DNA: TGTGCCAGTAGTATGGAGGTGACAGGGAAGAATCAGCCCCAGCATTTT. Translating it yields CASSMEVTGKNQPQHF.

V and J are TRBV5-8 and TRBJ2-1, with TRBD2 matching over 8 bases. With V trimmed by 0 bases and J by 5 bases, 4 bases remained unmatched. Germline CDR1 reads SGHTS; CDR2 reads YDEGEE. This CDR3 is 15 amino acids long. In DNA, the CDR3 is TGTGCCAGCAGCTTGGGGACTAGCAGCAACAATGAGCAGTTCTTC. The encoded protein is CASSLGTSSNNEQFF.

CDR3 DNA: TGCGCCAGCAGCCGGGACAGGGGAGACGACTATGGCTACACCTTC. Protein sequence: CASSRDRGDDYGYTF. The V and J genes are TRBV5-1 and TRBJ1-2, with 10 bases matching TRBD1. This CDR3 is 15 amino acids long. V was clipped by 4 bases and J by 3 bases; unmatched bases: 6. The germline V gene encodes CDR1 SGHRS and CDR2 YFSETQ.

The chain combines TRBV19 with TRBJ1-2, with TRBD1 matching over 7 bases. CDR3 length: 12 residues. Germline V gene data show CDR1 as LNHDA and CDR2 as SQIVND (reference sequence). Trimming cost V 6 bases and J 7 bases; bases outside gene matches: 5. The DNA of the CDR3 is TGTGCCAGTAGGAGGACAGGCCTTGGCTACACCTTC. It translates to CASRRTGLGYTF.

This clone was seen only a few times. The chain links TRBV4-1 to TRBJ2-1, with 8 bases fitting TRBD2. The CDR3 is 15 amino acids. V lost 4 bases and J lost 7; bases outside the gene matches: 9. Germline V lookup: CDR1 MGHRA, CDR2 YSYEKL. The DNA of the CDR3 is TGCGCCAGCAGCCCGGGGACGGGGGGGTTGAATGAGCAGTTCTTC. Protein: CASSPGTGGLNEQFF.

The chain uses TRBV7-2 and TRBJ2-2; no clear D gene. Looked up from germline, CDR1 is SGHTA and CDR2 is FQGNSA. This CDR3 is built from 16 residues. Trimming pared 2 bases from V and 0 bases from J, leaving 10 bases between. The CDR3, as DNA: TGTGCCAGCAGCTTAATGTTACTCTCGAACACCGGGGAGCTGTTTTTT. Translating gives CASSLMLLSNTGELFF.

The chain joins TRBV30 to TRBJ1-4, with unresolved D. Trimming took 1 base from V and 0 from J, leaving 9 bases between them. The CDR3 has 15 residues. Per the germline V gene, CDR1 is GTSNPN and CDR2 is SVGIG (reference sequence). The CDR3 DNA is TGTGCCTGGAGTGCCGACTGTGCAACTAATGAAAAACTGTTTTTT. Protein: CAWSADCATNEKLFF.

The genes are TRBV29-1 and TRBJ2-7, with TRBD2 as a possible D gene (5 bases). The CDR3 is 12 amino acids. V gave up 6 bases and J gave up 2 bases, with 11 bases separating them. The germline V gene has CDR1 SQVTM and CDR2 ANQGSEA. The CDR3 DNA follows: TGCAGCGTGCGGGTATCCCCCTACGAGCAGTACTTC. Its protein is CSVRVSPYEQYF.

The chain combines TRBV19 with TRBJ1-5; no definite D call. In germline, CDR1 is LNHDA, CDR2 SQIVND (reference sequence). The V end lost 6 bases, the J end lost 5 bases, and 11 bases lay between the germline ends. CDR3 length equals 13 residues. This chain's CDR3 is CASSPTTYQPQHF. Written as DNA, the CDR3 is TGTGCCAGTAGCCCGACTACCTATCAGCCCCAGCATTTT.

This chain connects TRBV5-1 to TRBJ2-1; D might be TRBD2 (6 bases). Germline CDR1 is SGHRS and CDR2 is YFSETQ. The V gene lost 4 bases and the J gene lost 4 bases, with 9 bases spanning the gap. This CDR3 contains 13 residues. CDR3 sequence: CASSPGTYNEQFF. The DNA of the CDR3 is TGCGCCAGCAGCCCGGGGACTTACAATGAGCAGTTCTTC.

This chain links TRBV5-1 with TRBJ1-4; the match to TRBD1 covers 7 bases. J lost 2 bases, V lost 4 bases, and 5 bases had no gene match. The CDR3 runs 15 residues. Germline lookup yields CDR1 SGHRS and CDR2 YFSETQ. The CDR3 loop reads CASSSDRATNEKLFF. The CDR3 DNA reads as TGCGCCAGCAGCAGCGACAGGGCCACTAATGAAAAACTGTTTTTT.

The chain joins TRBV28 to TRBJ2-1; D is uncertain. CDR1 MDHEN and CDR2 SYDVKM come from the germline V gene. This CDR3 region has 13 residues. Trimming shortened V by 6 bases and J by 2 bases, and 8 bases separated the two germline ends. CDR3: CASSSPPYNEQFF. As DNA, the CDR3 is TGTGCCAGCAGCTCCCCCCCCTACAATGAGCAGTTCTTC.

The rearrangement joins TRBV25-1 to TRBJ1-1, with D maybe TRBD1 (5 bases). The germline V and J ends were trimmed by 4 bases and 12 bases, with 27 bases remaining between them. CDR1 MGHDK and CDR2 SYGVNS come from the germline V gene. CDR3 length equals 16 residues. CDR3 bases: TGTGCCAGCAGTGCACTCCAGGTCAAGGGGAATGTGTTTACTTTCTTT. Its translation is CASSALQVKGNVFTFF.

V gene TRBV29-1 combines with J gene TRBJ2-5, with 7 bases identical to TRBD1. Losses at the gene ends were 8 bases for V and 5 bases for J; bases not matched to a gene: 5. Germline V gene sequence: CDR1 SQVTM, CDR2 ANQGSEA. The CDR3 contains 11 residues. The CDR3 DNA is TGCAGCCACAGGGGTAGCGAGACCCAGTACTTC. Translation gives CSHRGSETQYF.